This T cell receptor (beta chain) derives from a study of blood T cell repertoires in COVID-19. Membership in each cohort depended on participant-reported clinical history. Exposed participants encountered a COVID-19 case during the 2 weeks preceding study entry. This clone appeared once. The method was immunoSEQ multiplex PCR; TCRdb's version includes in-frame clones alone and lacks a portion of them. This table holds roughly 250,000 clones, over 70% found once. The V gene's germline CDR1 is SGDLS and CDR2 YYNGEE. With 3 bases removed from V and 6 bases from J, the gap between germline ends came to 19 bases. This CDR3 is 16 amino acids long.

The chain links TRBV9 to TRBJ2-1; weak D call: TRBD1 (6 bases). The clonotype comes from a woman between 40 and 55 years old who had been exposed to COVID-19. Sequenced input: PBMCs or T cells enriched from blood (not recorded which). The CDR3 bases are TGTGCCAGCAGCGCAACCGGGACATCCCCCTCCAATGAGCAGTTCTTC. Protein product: CASSATGTSPSNEQFF.